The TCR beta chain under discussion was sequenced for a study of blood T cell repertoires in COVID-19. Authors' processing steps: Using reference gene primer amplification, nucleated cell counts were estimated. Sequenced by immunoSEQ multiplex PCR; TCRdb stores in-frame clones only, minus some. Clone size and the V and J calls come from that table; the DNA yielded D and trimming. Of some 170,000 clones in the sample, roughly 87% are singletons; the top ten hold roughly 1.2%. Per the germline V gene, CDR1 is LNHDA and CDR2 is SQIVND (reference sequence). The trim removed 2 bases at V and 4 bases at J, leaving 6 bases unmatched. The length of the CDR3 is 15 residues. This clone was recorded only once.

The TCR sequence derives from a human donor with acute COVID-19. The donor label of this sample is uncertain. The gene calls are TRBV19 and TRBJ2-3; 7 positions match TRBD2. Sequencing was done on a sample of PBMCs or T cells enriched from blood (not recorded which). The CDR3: CASSIREGQADTQYF. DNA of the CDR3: TGTGCCAGTAGTATAAGGGAGGGTCAAGCAGATACGCAGTATTTT.